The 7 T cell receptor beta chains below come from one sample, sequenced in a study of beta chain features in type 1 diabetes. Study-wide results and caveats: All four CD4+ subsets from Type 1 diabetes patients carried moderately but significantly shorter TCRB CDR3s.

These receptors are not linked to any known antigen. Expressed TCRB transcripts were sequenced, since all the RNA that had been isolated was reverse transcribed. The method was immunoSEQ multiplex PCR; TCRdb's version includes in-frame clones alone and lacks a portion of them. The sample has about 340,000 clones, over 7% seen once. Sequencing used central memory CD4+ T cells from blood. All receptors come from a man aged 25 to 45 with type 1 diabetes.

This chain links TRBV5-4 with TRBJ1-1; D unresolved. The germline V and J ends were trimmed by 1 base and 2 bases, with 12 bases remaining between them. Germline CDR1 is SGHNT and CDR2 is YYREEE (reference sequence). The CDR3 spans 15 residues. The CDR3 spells CASSLLATLNTEAFF. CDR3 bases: TGTGCCAGCAGCTTGTTGGCAACCTTAAACACTGAAGCTTTCTTT.

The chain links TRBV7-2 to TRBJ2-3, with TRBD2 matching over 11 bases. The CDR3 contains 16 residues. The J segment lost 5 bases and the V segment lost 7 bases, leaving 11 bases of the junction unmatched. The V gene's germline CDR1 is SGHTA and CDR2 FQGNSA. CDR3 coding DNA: TGTGCCAGCACCCGAAGACTAGCGGGGATGGGAGATACGCAGTATTTT. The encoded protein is CASTRRLAGMGDTQYF.

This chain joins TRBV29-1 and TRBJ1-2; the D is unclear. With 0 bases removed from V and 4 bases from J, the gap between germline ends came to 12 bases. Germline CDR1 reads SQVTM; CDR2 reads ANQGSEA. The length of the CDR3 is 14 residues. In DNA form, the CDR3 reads TGCAGCGTTGAAGAACCGGGAATCGGCTATGGCTACACCTTC. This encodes CSVEEPGIGYGYTF.

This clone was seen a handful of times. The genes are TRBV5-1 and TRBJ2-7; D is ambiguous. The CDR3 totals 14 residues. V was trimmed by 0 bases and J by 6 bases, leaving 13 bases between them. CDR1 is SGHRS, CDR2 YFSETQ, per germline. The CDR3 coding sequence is TGCGCCAGCAGCTTGGACAGCTCAACCCTCGAGCAGTACTTC. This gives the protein CASSLDSSTLEQYF.

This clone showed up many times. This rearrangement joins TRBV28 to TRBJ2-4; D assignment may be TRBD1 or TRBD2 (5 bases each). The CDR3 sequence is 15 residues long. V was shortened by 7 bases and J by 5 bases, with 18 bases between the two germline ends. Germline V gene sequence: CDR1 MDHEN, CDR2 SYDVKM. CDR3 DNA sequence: TGTGCCAGCACTAGCCCCTCGGGACCTCAAAACATTCAGTACTTC. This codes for CASTSPSGPQNIQYF.

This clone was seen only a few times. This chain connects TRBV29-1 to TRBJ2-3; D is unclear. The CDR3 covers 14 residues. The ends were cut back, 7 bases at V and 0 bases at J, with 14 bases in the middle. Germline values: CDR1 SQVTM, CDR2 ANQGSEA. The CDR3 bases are TGCAGCGCCTTCGGGCTCCATAGCACAGATACGCAGTATTTT. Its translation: CSAFGLHSTDTQYF.

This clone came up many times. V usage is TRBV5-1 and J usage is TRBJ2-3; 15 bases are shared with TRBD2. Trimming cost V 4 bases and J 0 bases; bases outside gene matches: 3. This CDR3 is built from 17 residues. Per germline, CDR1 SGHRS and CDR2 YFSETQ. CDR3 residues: CASSPGLAGGSTDTQYF. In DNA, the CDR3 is TGCGCCAGCAGCCCGGGACTAGCGGGGGGTAGCACAGATACGCAGTATTTT.